The 23 T cell receptor beta chains presented below share a single source sample, sequenced in a study of T cells in localized non-small cell lung cancer. Assay used: immunoSEQ multiplex PCR; TCRdb lists only in-frame clones, some missing. The sample lists 23,000 or so clones, 88% seen once, with under 10% in the top ten. The sequenced sample was peripheral blood mononuclear cells, obtained before any cancer treatment. All receptors derive from a woman aged 40-70 years with stage III lung adenocarcinoma.

The rearrangement links TRBV27 to TRBJ2-3, with a possible D match to TRBD1 (6 bases). This CDR3 is built from 12 residues. CDR1 MNHEY and CDR2 SMNVEV come from the germline V gene (reference sequence). V lost 3 bases and J lost 9, with 10 bases in between. The CDR3 sequence is CASSFLQGTQYF. DNA of the CDR3: TGTGCCAGCAGTTTCCTTCAGGGGACGCAGTATTTT.

The J gene is TRBJ2-5, the V gene TRBV7-2; D is unresolved. The CDR3 contains 12 residues. V dropped 5 bases and J dropped 4 bases, with 8 bases sitting between them. Germline V lookup: CDR1 SGHTA, CDR2 FQGNSA. Here the CDR3 reads CASSLSRETQYF. CDR3 sequence (DNA): TGTGCCAGCAGCCTCAGCAGAGAGACCCAGTACTTC.

V is TRBV10-3 and J is TRBJ2-6; D is ambiguous. Trimming removed 2 bases from V and 2 bases from J, with 1 base in between. Germline CDR1 reads ENHRY; CDR2 reads SYGVKD. The CDR3 has 13 amino acids. The DNA of the CDR3 is TGTGCCATCAGTGAGACTGGGGCCAACGTCCTGACTTTC. Translated, it gives CAISETGANVLTF.

The chain carries TRBV9 and TRBJ2-1; no clear D. CDR1 SGDLS and CDR2 YYNGEE come from the germline V gene. This CDR3 spans 11 amino acids. V was trimmed by 0 bases and J by 9 bases, leaving 4 bases between them. CDR3 sequence reads: CASSVGTEQFF. CDR3 bases: TGTGCCAGCAGCGTAGGTACTGAGCAGTTCTTC.

This clone was detected only a few times. The genes are TRBV15 and TRBJ1-1; D possibly corresponds to TRBD1 (6 bases). Germline V gene data show CDR1 as LNHNV and CDR2 as YYDKDF (reference sequence). The CDR3 spans 14 residues. The germline V and J ends were trimmed by 1 base and 8 bases, with 14 bases remaining between them. The CDR3 DNA reads TGTGCCACCAGCAGAGGAACACAGGGTCGGGAAGCTTTCTTT. This codes for CATSRGTQGREAFF.

V is TRBV5-1 and J is TRBJ1-4; D is possibly TRBD1 (6 bases). This CDR3 is built from 16 residues. The germline gives CDR1 SGHRS, CDR2 YFSETQ. Trimming pared 1 base from V and 7 bases from J, leaving 17 bases between. CDR3 amino acids: CASSLTGTGVVEKLFF. DNA for the CDR3: TGCGCCAGCAGCTTGACAGGGACCGGCGTGGTTGAAAAACTGTTTTTT. Looking up the rest from reference TRBV5-1 and TRBJ1-4 gives the full variable domain: KAGVTQTPRYLIKTRGQQVTLSCSPISGHRSVSWYQQTPGQGLQFLFEYFSETQRNKGNFPGRFSGRQFSNSRSEMNVSTLELGDSALYLCASSLTGTGVVEKLFFGSGTQLSVL.

The rearrangement joins TRBV9 to TRBJ1-1; D not resolved. CDR3 length: 13 residues. Trimming left V 1 base short and J 0 bases short, with 4 bases between. Per the germline V gene, CDR1 is SGDLS and CDR2 is YYNGEE. CDR3 sequence reads: CASSVSMNTEAFF. In DNA form, the CDR3 reads TGTGCCAGCAGCGTAAGTATGAACACTGAAGCTTTCTTT.

The genes are TRBV30 and TRBJ2-1; D not certain. V lost 2 bases to trimming and J lost 9 bases, with 8 bases between them. This CDR3 spans 11 amino acids. Per germline, CDR1 GTSNPN and CDR2 SVGIG (reference sequence). The CDR3, as DNA: TGTGCCTGGAGTCCCCTAGGTGAGCAGTTCTTC. Protein: CAWSPLGEQFF.

The chain links TRBV11-2 to TRBJ1-2; 10 nucleotides line up with TRBD1. From germline, CDR1 is SGHAT and CDR2 FQNNGV. V dropped 4 bases and J dropped 2; count of bases not matched to a gene: 4. This CDR3 spans 15 amino acids. As DNA, the CDR3 is TGTGCCAGCAGCTCACCGGGACAGGGGAACTATGGCTACACCTTC. Protein product: CASSSPGQGNYGYTF.

This clone was recorded only once. V gene TRBV6-1 combines with J gene TRBJ2-5, with D maybe TRBD2 (6 bases). Germline V gives CDR1 MNHNS, CDR2 SASEGT. Trimming left V 2 bases short and J 5 bases short, with 15 bases between. The CDR3 is made up of 15 amino acids. The CDR3 here is CASSEMGSGIETQYF. In nucleotides, the CDR3 is TGTGCCAGCAGTGAAATGGGTAGCGGCATTGAGACCCAGTACTTC.

This clone is a singleton in its sample. The J gene is TRBJ1-2, the V gene TRBV9; TRBD1 matches 7 bases. Germline CDR1 reads SGDLS; CDR2 reads YYNGEE. The CDR3 is 14 residues long. V gave up 4 bases and J gave up 2 bases; unmatched junction bases: 5. CDR3 amino acids: CASSKGTANYGYTF. The CDR3 coding sequence is TGTGCCAGCAGCAAAGGGACAGCCAACTATGGCTACACCTTC.

This clone has only one observation. J is TRBJ1-2 and V is TRBV7-9; D possibly corresponds to TRBD1 (5 bases). The CDR3 loop spans 12 amino acids. Germline V gene data show CDR1 as SEHNR and CDR2 as FQNEAQ (reference sequence). Trimming took 3 bases from V and 5 from J, leaving 7 bases between them. CDR3 bases: TGTGCCAGCAGCTTGGGGGGGTATGGCTACACCTTC. As protein: CASSLGGYGYTF.

In this sample, this clone turned up once. The V gene is TRBV6-1, the J gene TRBJ2-3; 9 nucleotides align to TRBD1. V was clipped by 6 bases and J by 3 bases; unmatched bases: 4. The CDR3 is made up of 14 amino acids. Germline loops: CDR1 MNHNS, CDR2 SASEGT. As DNA, the CDR3 is TGTGCCAGCAGGATACAGGGGGCGACAGATACGCAGTATTTT. It translates to CASRIQGATDTQYF.

The chain is built from TRBV10-1 and TRBJ1-5; D not certain. The CDR3 spans 13 residues. V was cut by 6 bases and J by 6 bases, with 12 bases left in between. CDR1 is WNHNN and CDR2 is SYGVQD in the germline V gene (reference sequence). CDR3 protein: CASSPGVGQPQHF. The CDR3, as DNA: TGCGCCAGCAGCCCAGGCGTGGGTCAGCCCCAGCATTTT.

The chain combines TRBV9 with TRBJ2-3; 12 bases align to TRBD2. The CDR3 is made up of 15 amino acids. The germline gives CDR1 SGDLS, CDR2 YYNGEE. The V gene end was trimmed by 4 bases and the J gene end by 5 bases; junction bases not matched to a gene: 5. CDR3 sequence reads: CASSSSGRAGDTQYF. The CDR3 nucleotides are TGTGCCAGCAGCTCTAGCGGGAGGGCCGGAGATACGCAGTATTTT. The full variable domain, completed using reference TRBV9 and TRBJ2-3, is DSGVTQTPKHLITATGQRVTLRCSPRSGDLSVYWYQQSLDQGLQFLIQYYNGEERAKGNILERFSAQQFPDLHSELNLSSLELGDSALYFCASSSSGRAGDTQYFGPGTRLTVL.

This chain uses TRBV2 with TRBJ1-6; D gene ambiguous. Trimming took 4 bases from V and 8 from J, leaving 6 bases between them. The CDR3 covers 12 residues. The germline V gene has CDR1 SNHLY and CDR2 FYNNEI. CDR3 loop: CASSAVHSPLHF. The CDR3 DNA reads as TGTGCCAGCAGTGCCGTCCATTCACCCCTCCACTTT.

The chain combines TRBV10-2 with TRBJ2-1, with 12 nucleotides matching TRBD1. Germline V gene data show CDR1 as WSHSY and CDR2 as SAAADI. V gave up 7 bases and J gave up 9 bases; unmatched junction bases: 10. This CDR3 spans 15 amino acids. The CDR3 nucleotides are TGCGCCAGCACTCCGGGGACAGGGGGCGAGATTGAGCAGTTCTTC. Translating it yields CASTPGTGGEIEQFF.

This sequence joins TRBV9 and TRBJ1-4; D remains unclear. Germline CDR1 SGDLS, CDR2 YYNGEE. The CDR3 length is 15 residues. V was trimmed by 0 bases and J by 7 bases, leaving 13 bases between them. This chain's CDR3 is CASSVVGVKGEKLFF. The DNA for the CDR3 is TGTGCCAGCAGCGTAGTCGGGGTTAAGGGTGAAAAACTGTTTTTT.

This sequence joins TRBV10-3 and TRBJ1-5; D is possibly TRBD1 (5 bases). CDR3 size: 15 residues. V was trimmed by 8 bases and J by 5 bases, leaving 19 bases between them. Germline CDR1 ENHRY, CDR2 SYGVKD. As DNA, the CDR3 is TGTGCCATCGGCTCCGGGGCAGGTGGTTATCAGCCCCAGCATTTT. As protein: CAIGSGAGGYQPQHF.

This clone has only one observation. The CDR3 protein is CASSLGVTSGGSGETQYF. For the CDR3, the DNA is TGTGCCAGCAGCTTAGGGGTGACTAGCGGGGGATCAGGAGAGACCCAGTACTTC. The rearrangement links TRBV7-2 to TRBJ2-5, with 12 bases matching TRBD2. Germline CDR1 reads SGHTA; CDR2 reads FQGNSA. V lost 1 base, J lost 4 bases, and 10 bases stayed unmatched. The CDR3 loop spans 18 amino acids. Full variable domain (rest looked up from reference TRBV7-2 and TRBJ2-5): GAGVSQSPSNKVTEKGKDVELRCDPISGHTALYWYRQSLGQGLEFLIYFQGNSAPDKSGLPSDRFSAERTGGSVSTLTIQRTQQEDSAVYLCASSLGVTSGGSGETQYFGPGTRLLVL.

The V and J genes are TRBV6-5 and TRBJ1-4; D is unresolved. Per the germline V gene, CDR1 is MNHEY and CDR2 is SVGAGI. The CDR3 has 13 residues. Trimming left V 0 bases short and J 8 bases short, with 7 bases between. This CDR3 is CASSYSTGEKLFF. Written as DNA, the CDR3 is TGTGCCAGCAGTTACTCGACGGGGGAAAAACTGTTTTTT.

This clone has only one observation. The chain uses TRBV2 and TRBJ2-2; no definite D call. This CDR3 contains 13 residues. Germline CDR1 SNHLY, CDR2 FYNNEI. Between the trimmed V and J ends, which lost 2 bases and 4 bases, there was a span of 5 bases. CDR3 sequence reads: CASSERVTGELFF. DNA of the CDR3: TGTGCCAGCAGTGAACGTGTCACCGGGGAGCTGTTTTTT.

This clone has a single count. This sequence joins TRBV5-1 and TRBJ1-1; D call uncertain. Germline V gene lookup returns CDR1 SGHRS and CDR2 YFSETQ. This CDR3 region has 14 residues. Trimming shortened V by 5 bases and J by 1 base, and 12 bases separated the two germline ends. CDR3 in DNA: TGCGCCAGCAGGGGGTGGGAAGCGAACACTGAAGCTTTCTTT. Protein product: CASRGWEANTEAFF.